What follows are 5 T cell receptor beta chains derived from one specimen sequenced in a study of Ad26.COV2.S vaccination and SARS-CoV-2 variants. Treatment: about 20 received Ad26.COV2.S at low or high dose, single or two shots; roughly 5 received placebo; per-sample allocation not given. It was on day 63 after the first vaccine or placebo injection that samples were taken. Method: immunoSEQ multiplex PCR; TCRdb's copy keeps in-frame clones and lacks some. The sample holds about half a million clones, 70% to 90% seen once. The sequenced sample was peripheral blood, obtained in a trial of Ad26.COV2.S vaccine versus placebo. These TCRs come from a person between 18 and 65 years old who received the Ad26.COV2.S COVID-19 vaccine or a placebo.

CDR3 sequence: CSTRENNEQFF. The DNA for the CDR3 is TGTTCGACCCGGGAGAACAATGAGCAGTTCTTC. The chain has TRBV2 and TRBJ2-1; D is perhaps TRBD2 (6 bases). The CDR3 runs to 11 residues. From germline, CDR1 is SNHLY and CDR2 FYNNEI. Supplemented by reference TRBV2 and TRBJ2-1, the full variable domain reads EPEVTQTPSHQVTQMGQEVILRCVPISNHLYFYWYRQILGQKVEFLVSFYNNEISEKSEIFDDQFSVERPDGSNFTLKIRSTKLEDSAMYFCSTRENNEQFFGPGTRLTVL.

V and J are TRBV19 and TRBJ2-7; 7 bases match TRBD2. Trimming took 5 bases from V and 12 from J; bases not matched to a gene: 16. The CDR3 spans 14 residues. Germline V gene sequence: CDR1 LNHDA, CDR2 SQIVND (reference sequence). The CDR3 region has the DNA TGTGCCAGTAGTCTTATATCCGGAGCGGGACCAACGTACTTC. Its protein is CASSLISGAGPTYF.

The genes are TRBV11-1 and TRBJ2-1, with 7 bases aligning to TRBD1. The CDR3 length is 13 residues. The germline V gene has CDR1 SGHAT and CDR2 FQDESV (reference sequence). Trimming removed 5 bases from V and 6 bases from J; junction bases left unmatched: 4. The CDR3: CASSRGQANEQFF. The CDR3 DNA follows: TGTGCCAGCAGCCGCGGACAGGCCAATGAGCAGTTCTTC.

Turning to this clone: Within the sample, other DNA sequences also encode this same CDR3. The rearrangement joins TRBV6-5 to TRBJ1-5; a possible D gene is TRBD1 (5 bases). Per germline, CDR1 MNHEY and CDR2 SVGAGI. The CDR3 is 15 amino acids. Trimming stripped 6 bases from V and 1 base from J, with 13 bases between. The DNA of the CDR3 is TGTGCCAGCAGCCTAGACAGAGCGAGCAATCAGCCCCAGCATTTT. This encodes CASSLDRASNQPQHF.

The J gene is TRBJ2-3, the V gene TRBV15, with TRBD1 as a possible D gene (5 bases). Germline V lookup: CDR1 LNHNV, CDR2 YYDKDF (reference sequence). The V gene lost 1 base and the J gene lost 4 bases, with 12 bases spanning the gap. CDR3 length: 15 amino acids. The CDR3 DNA reads as TGTGCCACCAGCAGAGTAGGCAGGGCGGCAGATACGCAGTATTTT. It encodes CATSRVGRAADTQYF.